The clone carrying this T cell receptor beta chain occurred many times. At one boundary the junction diverges from the germline segment, which might be a read error. This sample's time point: newly diagnosed GD, antithyroid drugs for less than 3 months. PBMC-extracted RNA yielded the TCR library. Xi'an, China, was home to the endocrinology department that provided patients. This sample was taken from a study of regulatory T cells in long-lasting Graves disease. Library construction for TCR beta used iRepertoire HTBI primers and Arm-PCR of CDR3 regions. MiXCR, applied by TCRdb to the multiplex PCR reads, yields one record per CDR3 protein. Of about 320,000 distinct CDR3 sequences detected, approximately 20% appear once; the ten largest clones hold 38%. The CDR3 runs to 13 residues. Germline V lookup: CDR1 MNHEY, CDR2 SMNVEV (reference sequence).

The genes are TRBV27 and TRBJ2-1; 7 nucleotides line up with TRBD2. This TCR derives from a female donor with Graves disease. Sequenced here: peripheral blood mononuclear cells (PBMCs), sampled at new diagnosis, from a patient treated with antithyroid drugs. CDR3 in DNA: TGTGCCAGCAGTTTATCGGGTGTGGGGGAGGGTCACTTC. This codes for CASSLSGVGEGHF.